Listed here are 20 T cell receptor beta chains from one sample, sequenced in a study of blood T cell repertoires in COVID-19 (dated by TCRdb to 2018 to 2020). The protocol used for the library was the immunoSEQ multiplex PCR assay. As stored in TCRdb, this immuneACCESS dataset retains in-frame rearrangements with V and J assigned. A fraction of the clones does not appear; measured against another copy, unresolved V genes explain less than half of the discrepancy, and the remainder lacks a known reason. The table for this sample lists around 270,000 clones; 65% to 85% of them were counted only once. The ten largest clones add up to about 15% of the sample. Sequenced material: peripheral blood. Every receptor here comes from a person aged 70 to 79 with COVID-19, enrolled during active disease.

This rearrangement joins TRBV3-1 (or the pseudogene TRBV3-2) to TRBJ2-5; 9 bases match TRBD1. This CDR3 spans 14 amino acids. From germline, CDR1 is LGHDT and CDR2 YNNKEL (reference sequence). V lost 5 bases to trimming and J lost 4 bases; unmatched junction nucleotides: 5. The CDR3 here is CASSKQGARETQYF. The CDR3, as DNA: TGTGCCAGCAGCAAACAGGGGGCAAGAGAGACCCAGTACTTC.

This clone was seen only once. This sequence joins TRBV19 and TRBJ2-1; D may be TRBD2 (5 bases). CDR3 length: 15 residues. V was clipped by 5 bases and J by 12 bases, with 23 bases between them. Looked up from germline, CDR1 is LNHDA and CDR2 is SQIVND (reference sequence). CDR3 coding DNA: TGTGCCAGTAGTCTCGGGAACTACCGACCTTTCGTGCAGTTCTTC. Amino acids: CASSLGNYRPFVQFF.

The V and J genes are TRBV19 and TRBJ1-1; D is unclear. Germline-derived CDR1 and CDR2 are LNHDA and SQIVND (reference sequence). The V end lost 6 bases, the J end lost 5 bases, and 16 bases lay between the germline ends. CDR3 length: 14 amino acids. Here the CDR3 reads CASSGKWVDTEAFF. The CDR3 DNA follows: TGTGCCAGTAGCGGGAAGTGGGTTGATACTGAAGCTTTCTTT. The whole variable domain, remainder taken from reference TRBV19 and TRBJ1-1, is DGGITQSPKYLFRKEGQNVTLSCEQNLNHDAMYWYRQDPGQGLRLIYYSQIVNDFQKGDIAEGYSVSREKKESFPLTVTSAQKNPTAFYLCASSGKWVDTEAFFGQGTRLTVV.

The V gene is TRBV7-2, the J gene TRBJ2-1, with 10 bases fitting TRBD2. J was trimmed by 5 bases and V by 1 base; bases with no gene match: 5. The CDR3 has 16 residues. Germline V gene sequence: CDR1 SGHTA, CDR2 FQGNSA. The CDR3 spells CASSLVWTSGNNEQFF. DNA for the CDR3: TGTGCCAGCAGCTTAGTGTGGACTAGCGGAAACAATGAGCAGTTCTTC.

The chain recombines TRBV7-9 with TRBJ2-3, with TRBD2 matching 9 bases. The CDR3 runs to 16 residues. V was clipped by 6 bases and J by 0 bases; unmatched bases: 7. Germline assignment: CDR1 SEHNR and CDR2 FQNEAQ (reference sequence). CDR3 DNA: TGTGCCAGCAGGTCCGAGCGGGGGGCTAGCACAGATACGCAGTATTTT. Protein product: CASRSERGASTDTQYF.

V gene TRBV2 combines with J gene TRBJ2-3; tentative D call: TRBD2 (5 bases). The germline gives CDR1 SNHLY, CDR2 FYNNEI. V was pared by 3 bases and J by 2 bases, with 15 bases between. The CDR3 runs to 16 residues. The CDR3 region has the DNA TGTGCCAGCAGTGATGGAGGCCCAGGCCACACAGATACGCAGTATTTT. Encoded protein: CASSDGGPGHTDTQYF. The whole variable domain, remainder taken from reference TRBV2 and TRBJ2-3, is EPEVTQTPSHQVTQMGQEVILRCVPISNHLYFYWYRQILGQKVEFLVSFYNNEISEKSEIFDDQFSVERPDGSNFTLKIRSTKLEDSAMYFCASSDGGPGHTDTQYFGPGTRLTVL.

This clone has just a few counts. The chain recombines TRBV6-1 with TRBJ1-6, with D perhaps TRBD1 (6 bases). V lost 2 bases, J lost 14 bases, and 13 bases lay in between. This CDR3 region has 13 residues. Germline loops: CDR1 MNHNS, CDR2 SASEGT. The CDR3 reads CASSELQGITLHF. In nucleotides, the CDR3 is TGTGCCAGCAGTGAATTGCAGGGGATCACCCTCCACTTT.

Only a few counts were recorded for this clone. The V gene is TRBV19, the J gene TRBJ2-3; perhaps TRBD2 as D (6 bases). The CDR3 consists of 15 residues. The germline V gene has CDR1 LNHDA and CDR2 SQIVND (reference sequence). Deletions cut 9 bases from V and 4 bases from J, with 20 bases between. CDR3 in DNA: TGTGCCAGGAGGGATTATTGCGGGAACTCAGATACGCAGTATTTT. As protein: CARRDYCGNSDTQYF.

The DNA of the CDR3 is TGTGCCAGCAGCCGGGACAGAAACTATGGCTACACCTTC. It specifies CASSRDRNYGYTF. V is TRBV7-8 and J is TRBJ1-2, with TRBD1 identical over 7 bases. The CDR3 runs 13 residues. The V segment lost 5 bases and the J segment 2 bases; nucleotides outside the gene matches: 2. CDR1 and CDR2 (germline): SGHVS, FQNEAQ.

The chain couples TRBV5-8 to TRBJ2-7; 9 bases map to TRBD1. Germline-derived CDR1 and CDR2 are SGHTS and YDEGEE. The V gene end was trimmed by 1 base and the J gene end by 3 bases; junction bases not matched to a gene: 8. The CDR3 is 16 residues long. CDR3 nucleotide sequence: TGTGCCAGCAGCTTGTTACCGGGACAGGGAGACTACGAGCAGTACTTC. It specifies CASSLLPGQGDYEQYF.

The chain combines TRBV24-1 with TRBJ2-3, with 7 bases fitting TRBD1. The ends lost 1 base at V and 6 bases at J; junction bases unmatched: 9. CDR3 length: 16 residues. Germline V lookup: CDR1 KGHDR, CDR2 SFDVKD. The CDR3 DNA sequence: TGTGCCACCAGTGATTTTAGGGGGCCTCGTGGGGATACGCAGTATTTT. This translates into CATSDFRGPRGDTQYF.

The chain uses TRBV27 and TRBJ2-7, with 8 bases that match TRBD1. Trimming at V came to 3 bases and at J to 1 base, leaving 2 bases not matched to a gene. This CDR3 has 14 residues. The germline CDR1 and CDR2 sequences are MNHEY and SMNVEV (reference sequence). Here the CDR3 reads CASSLNRGSYEQYF. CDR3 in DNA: TGTGCCAGCAGTTTGAACAGGGGGTCCTACGAGCAGTACTTC.

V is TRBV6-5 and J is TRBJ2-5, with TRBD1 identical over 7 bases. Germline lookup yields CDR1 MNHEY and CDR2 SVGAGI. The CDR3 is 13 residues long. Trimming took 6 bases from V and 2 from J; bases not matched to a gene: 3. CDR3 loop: CASRGTAQETQYF. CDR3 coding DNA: TGTGCCAGCAGAGGGACAGCACAAGAGACCCAGTACTTC.

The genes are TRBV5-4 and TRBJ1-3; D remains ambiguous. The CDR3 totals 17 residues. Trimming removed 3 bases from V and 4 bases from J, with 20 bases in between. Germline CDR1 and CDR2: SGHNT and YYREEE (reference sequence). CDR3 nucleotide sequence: TGTGCCAGCAGCTCCGGAGGCGACCGGCCCGCAGGAAACACCATATATTTT. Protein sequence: CASSSGGDRPAGNTIYF.

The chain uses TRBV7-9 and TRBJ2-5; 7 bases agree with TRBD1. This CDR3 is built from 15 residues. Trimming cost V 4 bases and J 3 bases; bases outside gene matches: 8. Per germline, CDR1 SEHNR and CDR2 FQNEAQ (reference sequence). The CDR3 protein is CASSSRKGTEETQYF. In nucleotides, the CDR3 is TGTGCCAGCAGCTCGCGGAAAGGGACAGAAGAGACCCAGTACTTC.

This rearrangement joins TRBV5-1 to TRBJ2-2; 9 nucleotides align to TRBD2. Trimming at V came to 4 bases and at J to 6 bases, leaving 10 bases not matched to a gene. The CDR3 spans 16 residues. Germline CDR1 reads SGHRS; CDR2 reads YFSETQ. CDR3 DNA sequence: TGCGCCAGCAGCCAGACTAGCGGTAATCCTGCCGGGGAGCTGTTTTTT. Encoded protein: CASSQTSGNPAGELFF.

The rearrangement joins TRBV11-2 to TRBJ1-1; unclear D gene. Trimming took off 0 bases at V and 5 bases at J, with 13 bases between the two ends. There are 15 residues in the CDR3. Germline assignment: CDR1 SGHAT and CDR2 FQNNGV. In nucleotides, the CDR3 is TGTGCCAGCAGCTTAGATGCGAGGGTAGGAACTGAAGCTTTCTTT. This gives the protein CASSLDARVGTEAFF.

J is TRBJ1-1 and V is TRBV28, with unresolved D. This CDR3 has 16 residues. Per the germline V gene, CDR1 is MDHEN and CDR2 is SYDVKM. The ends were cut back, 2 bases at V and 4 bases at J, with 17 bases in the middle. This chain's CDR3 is CASSLIGHSPATEAFF. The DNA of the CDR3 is TGTGCCAGCAGTTTAATAGGCCACAGCCCCGCCACTGAAGCTTTCTTT.

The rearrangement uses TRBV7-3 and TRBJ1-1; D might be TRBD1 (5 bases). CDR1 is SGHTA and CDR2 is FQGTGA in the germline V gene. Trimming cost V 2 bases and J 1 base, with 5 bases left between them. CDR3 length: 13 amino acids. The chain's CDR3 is CASSLQGNTEAFF. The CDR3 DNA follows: TGTGCCAGCAGCTTACAGGGGAACACTGAAGCTTTCTTT. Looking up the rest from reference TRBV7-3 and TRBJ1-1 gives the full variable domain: GAGVSQTPSNKVTEKGKYVELRCDPISGHTALYWYRQSLGQGPEFLIYFQGTGAADDSGLPNDRFFAVRPEGSVSTLKIQRTERGDSAVYLCASSLQGNTEAFFGQGTRLTVV.

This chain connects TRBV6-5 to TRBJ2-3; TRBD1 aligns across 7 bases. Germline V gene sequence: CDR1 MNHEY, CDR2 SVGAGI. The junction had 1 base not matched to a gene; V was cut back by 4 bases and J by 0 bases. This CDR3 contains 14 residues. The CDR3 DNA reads TGTGCCAGCAGTTCGACAGGGAGCACAGATACGCAGTATTTT. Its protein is CASSSTGSTDTQYF.